The rows below give T cell receptor beta chains drawn from one sample of a study of cytomegalovirus exposure and HLA in healthy donors. Measured with immunoSEQ multiplex PCR; TCRdb has only the in-frame clones, and not every one. This table holds roughly 82,000 clones. Sequencing was carried out using PBMCs. Source of these receptors: an older woman in good health and CMV-seronegative. CDR3s include the opening cysteine and the closing phenylalanine or tryptophan. A D gene is named only where the DNA matches it firmly.

d_gene,j_gene,len,v_gene,CDR3aa,CDR3nt
.,TRBJ2-5,14,TRBV5-1,CASSQQEYQETQYF,TGCGCCAGCAGTCAACAGGAGTACCAAGAGACCCAGTACTTC
TRBD2,TRBJ2-3,16,TRBV5-1,CASSLAEAGSTDTQYF,TGCGCCAGCAGCTTGGCCGAAGCGGGGAGCACAGATACGCAGTATTTT
.,TRBJ1-2,14,TRBV18,CASSPRNREDGYTF,TGTGCCAGCTCACCACGAAACCGAGAAGATGGCTACACCTTC
TRBD1,TRBJ1-1,16,TRBV19,CASSRYRGGRNTEAFF,TGTGCCAGTAGTCGTTACAGGGGTGGAAGAAACACTGAAGCTTTCTTT
.,TRBJ2-7,15,TRBV6-5,CASSYSEAVTYEQYF,TGTGCCAGCAGTTACTCGGAGGCAGTTACCTACGAGCAGTACTTC
.,TRBJ1-1,14,TRBV7-9,CASSFWAPGTEAFF,TGTGCCAGCAGCTTTTGGGCCCCGGGGACTGAAGCTTTCTTT
TRBD1,TRBJ2-2,15,TRBV28,CASRRQGANTGELFF,TGTGCCAGCAGAAGACAGGGGGCTAACACCGGGGAGCTGTTTTTT
.,TRBJ2-1,14,TRBV28,CASSLSHRYNEQFF,TGTGCCAGCAGTTTATCGCACAGGTACAATGAGCAGTTCTTC
.,TRBJ2-5,14,TRBV7-9,CASSLLGAEETQYF,TGTGCCAGCAGCTTATTAGGGGCCGAAGAGACCCAGTACTTC
TRBD1,TRBJ1-2,19,TRBV27,CASSFSGTKQGTTNYGYTF,TGTGCCAGCAGTTTTTCGGGTACCAAACAGGGGACAACTAACTATGGCTACACCTTC
TRBD2,TRBJ2-2,18,TRBV7-8,CASYLLTSGRARTGELFF,TGTGCCAGCTATCTCTTAACTAGCGGGAGGGCCAGGACCGGGGAGCTGTTTTTT
TRBD2,TRBJ2-1,15,TRBV6-5,CASSWGLADYNEQFF,TGTGCCAGCAGCTGGGGACTAGCGGACTACAATGAGCAGTTCTTC
.,TRBJ2-7,13,TRBV6-5,CASMRERTYEQYF,TGTGCCAGCATGAGGGAAAGAACATACGAGCAGTACTTC